Included here is one T cell receptor (beta chain) sequence, with context. Antigen unknown. These data are taken from a study of cytomegalovirus exposure and HLA in healthy donors. About the study: Of some 410 genotyped donors, about 81% grouped in the Caucasian-associated ancestry cluster. Findings and limits, study-wide: As a later analysis revealed, the rate of TCR association differed by HLA locus, with DRB1 most and HLA-C fewest. Researchers reported in a later analysis that common viral pathogens appeared linked to several top clusters. Equally common other TCR beta chains were less clonally expanded than HLA-associated ones, a later analysis found.

Amplification used 60 Vbeta primers and 13 Jbeta primers. The protocol was immunoSEQ multiplex PCR, while the TCRdb copy is restricted to in-frame clones and leaves out a portion. The sample records approximately 80,000 clones, under 85% being singletons. V was pared by 3 bases and J by 3 bases, with 7 bases of the junction left unmatched. The CDR3 length is 15 residues. The V gene's germline CDR1 is LNHDA and CDR2 SQIVND (reference sequence). The sample comprised PBMCs. The V and J genes are TRBV19 and TRBJ1-2; TRBD1 aligns across 7 bases. This TCR was sampled from a woman in her thirties or forties in good health and CMV-seropositive. This CDR3 reads CASSIPTGTDYGYTF. The CDR3 nucleotides are TGTGCCAGTAGTATCCCGACAGGGACGGACTATGGCTACACCTTC. The complete variable domain, with remaining parts taken from reference TRBV19 and TRBJ1-2, reads DGGITQSPKYLFRKEGQNVTLSCEQNLNHDAMYWYRQDPGQGLRLIYYSQIVNDFQKGDIAEGYSVSREKKESFPLTVTSAQKNPTAFYLCASSIPTGTDYGYTFGSGTRLTVV.